This T cell receptor beta chain originates from a study of blood T cells in healthy people across ages. This clonotype was recorded many times. Alongside a J-beta primer mix, a sample-barcoded 5' primer served in a second PCR lasting about 7 to 12 cycles. TCRdb re-derived calls from the 5' RACE reads in MiXCR, one entry per CDR3 protein. The table lists some 930,000 distinct CDR3 sequences, 25% to 35% of them singletons. Trimming pared 0 bases from V and 2 bases from J, leaving 11 bases between. The germline V gene encodes CDR1 LGHDT and CDR2 YNNKEL (reference sequence). The CDR3 contains 15 residues. The same sample was also studied in work on T cells of mothers and their children.

The source of this sequence is a woman between 40 and 50 years old in good health. V and J are TRBV3-1 and TRBJ2-7; no reliable D call. Specimen: blood. CDR3 protein: CASSQEHLFPYEQYF. The DNA of the CDR3 is TGTGCCAGCAGCCAAGAACACTTATTCCCCTACGAGCAGTACTTC.